Following are 20 T cell receptor beta chains from one sample sequenced in a study of T cell changes during pregnancy in multiple sclerosis. Measured with immunoSEQ multiplex PCR; TCRdb has only the in-frame clones, and not every one. The sample includes some 52,000 clones, 92% seen only once; the top ten take 0.25%. The input for sequencing was CD4+ T cells from peripheral blood mononuclear cells, taken in the third trimester of pregnancy. Every receptor here comes from a female donor with multiple sclerosis, enrolled in a pregnancy study.

The V call is TRBV28, the J call TRBJ2-2, with D tentatively TRBD2 (5 bases). The CDR3 sequence is 16 residues long. Looked up from germline, CDR1 is MDHEN and CDR2 is SYDVKM. V was pared by 3 bases and J by 7 bases, with 18 bases between. Here the CDR3 reads CASSFSGAGDHGELFF. CDR3 sequence (DNA): TGTGCCAGCAGTTTCTCGGGCGCGGGCGATCACGGGGAGCTGTTTTTT.

This CDR3 reads CASRGYDRDEQYF. The CDR3 bases are TGTGCCAGCAGGGGCTACGATAGAGACGAGCAGTACTTC. The chain couples TRBV6-1 to TRBJ2-7; D unclear. From germline, CDR1 is MNHNS and CDR2 SASEGT. The germline V and J ends were trimmed by 6 bases and 5 bases, with 14 bases remaining between them. This CDR3 comprises 13 residues.

The chain joins TRBV30 to TRBJ1-2, with 9 positions matching TRBD1. This CDR3 comprises 13 residues. Germline V lookup: CDR1 GTSNPN, CDR2 SVGIG (reference sequence). V shed 0 bases and J 8 bases; nucleotides not matched to a gene: 4. CDR3 residues: CAWSVQGAMGYTF. The CDR3 DNA is TGTGCCTGGAGTGTACAGGGGGCGATGGGCTACACCTTC.

The chain employs TRBV14 and TRBJ1-1; TRBD1 matches at 7 bases. CDR1 SGHDN and CDR2 FVKESK come from the germline V gene. CDR3 length equals 14 residues. The J segment lost 4 bases and the V segment lost 2 bases, leaving 4 bases of the junction unmatched. As DNA, the CDR3 is TGTGCCAGCAGCCAAAAACCAGGGGGCACTGAAGCTTTCTTT. It specifies CASSQKPGGTEAFF.

In DNA, the CDR3 is TGTGCCAGCAGTGAAGCTGCGGCCTACGAGCAGTACTTC. Its protein is CASSEAAAYEQYF. V is TRBV6-1 and J is TRBJ2-7; D gene uncertain. The V end lost 0 bases, the J end lost 2 bases, and 5 bases lay between the germline ends. CDR3 length: 13 amino acids. Germline loops: CDR1 MNHNS, CDR2 SASEGT.

The CDR3 reads CASSFSDPWTSGGYTF. The CDR3 coding sequence is TGTGCCAGCAGCTTTAGCGACCCCTGGACGTCGGGTGGCTACACCTTC. This rearrangement joins TRBV11-2 to TRBJ1-2; D is uncertain. This CDR3 is built from 16 residues. V lost 3 bases and J lost 7, with 21 bases in between. Germline V gives CDR1 SGHAT, CDR2 FQNNGV.

The chain uses TRBV18 and TRBJ1-1; 9 nucleotides line up with TRBD1. Trimming took 3 bases from V and 1 from J; bases not matched to a gene: 6. There are 16 residues in the CDR3. CDR1 is KGHSH, CDR2 LQKENI, per germline. CDR3 residues: CASSPRQGGTNTEAFF. The CDR3, as DNA: TGTGCCAGCTCACCGCGACAGGGGGGAACGAACACTGAAGCTTTCTTT.

J is TRBJ2-5 and V is TRBV5-4; a weak D match, TRBD2 (7 bases). The CDR3 sequence is 16 residues long. The germline V gene has CDR1 SGHNT and CDR2 YYREEE (reference sequence). V dropped 0 bases and J dropped 9 bases, with 21 bases sitting between them. The CDR3 nucleotides are TGTGCCAGCAGCTTGGCACGGACTAGGGGGTCTGAGGCCCAGTACTTC. As protein: CASSLARTRGSEAQYF.

The chain couples TRBV28 to TRBJ1-3; possible D gene TRBD1, 5 bases. CDR3 length: 18 residues. Trimming stripped 5 bases from V and 1 base from J, with 21 bases between. Germline loops: CDR1 MDHEN, CDR2 SYDVKM. CDR3 coding DNA: TGTGCCAGCAGTCCCCCGGGCCCCCCAAGGGGTTCTGGAAACACCATATATTTT. It translates to CASSPPGPPRGSGNTIYF.

The V and J genes are TRBV7-6 and TRBJ2-5; no clear D gene. The V gene lost 5 bases and the J gene lost 0 bases, with 4 bases spanning the gap. The CDR3 runs 12 residues. Germline assignment: CDR1 SGHVS and CDR2 FNYEAQ. The CDR3 loop is CASSPYQETQYF. DNA of the CDR3: TGTGCCAGCAGCCCGTACCAAGAGACCCAGTACTTC.

This sequence joins TRBV15 and TRBJ1-1; weak D call: TRBD1 (5 bases). Trimming pared 0 bases from V and 8 bases from J, leaving 7 bases between. The CDR3 has 12 residues. CDR1 is LNHNV, CDR2 YYDKDF, per germline (reference sequence). CDR3 bases: TGTGCCACCAGCAGAGATAGGGGAGAAGCTTTCTTT. The encoded protein is CATSRDRGEAFF.

The chain employs TRBV2 and TRBJ1-1, with TRBD1 identical over 7 bases. V trimming: 3 bases; J trimming: 11 bases; junction bases outside the gene matches: 6. The CDR3 is 12 amino acids. The germline V gene encodes CDR1 SNHLY and CDR2 FYNNEI. For the CDR3, the DNA is TGTGCCAGCAGTGAGGGACAGCGAACGGCTTTCTTT. It is translated as CASSEGQRTAFF.

The chain is built from TRBV29-1 and TRBJ2-1, with a weak D call TRBD1 (5 bases). The CDR3 contains 11 residues. The V end was cut by 0 bases, the J end by 14 bases, with 11 bases between. CDR1 and CDR2 (germline): SQVTM, ANQGSEA. DNA for the CDR3: TGCAGCGTTGAAGAAGCAGGGTCGGAGTTCTTC. Amino acid sequence: CSVEEAGSEFF.

The rearrangement links TRBV5-1 to TRBJ2-1; 14 bases are shared with TRBD2. Germline CDR1 SGHRS, CDR2 YFSETQ. CDR3 length: 20 residues. With 4 bases clipped from V and 5 bases from J, the junction kept 17 bases outside the gene matches. The DNA of the CDR3 is TGCGCCAGCAGCCGTATAGGGACTAGCGGGAGAGGGGGCGTAGACAATGAGCAGTTCTTC. It is translated as CASSRIGTSGRGGVDNEQFF. Full variable domain (outside the CDR3, taken from reference TRBV5-1 and TRBJ2-1): KAGVTQTPRYLIKTRGQQVTLSCSPISGHRSVSWYQQTPGQGLQFLFEYFSETQRNKGNFPGRFSGRQFSNSRSEMNVSTLELGDSALYLCASSRIGTSGRGGVDNEQFFGPGTRLTVL.

This chain joins TRBV10-3 and TRBJ2-2; 10 nucleotides match TRBD2. J lost 6 bases, V lost 8 bases, and 9 bases had no gene match. The CDR3 is made up of 15 amino acids. Germline-derived CDR1 and CDR2 are ENHRY and SYGVKD. Here the CDR3 reads CAIGRRGLAAGELFF. CDR3 bases: TGTGCCATCGGCCGAAGAGGACTAGCGGCCGGGGAGCTGTTTTTT.

This sequence joins TRBV7-9 and TRBJ1-3; a weak D match, TRBD1 (5 bases). The CDR3 contains 19 residues. Germline assignment: CDR1 SEHNR and CDR2 FQNEAQ (reference sequence). V lost 3 bases, J lost 0 bases, and 21 bases lay in between. This CDR3 is CASSFPIGEDSSSGNTIYF. DNA for the CDR3: TGTGCCAGCAGCTTCCCCATAGGCGAAGACAGCAGCTCTGGAAACACCATATATTTT.

The rearrangement links TRBV6-1 to TRBJ1-2; no firm D call. Trimming stripped 3 bases from V and 0 bases from J, with 2 bases between. CDR3 length: 12 amino acids. Germline V gene lookup returns CDR1 MNHNS and CDR2 SASEGT. The CDR3: CASSDTNYGYTF. CDR3 bases: TGTGCCAGCAGTGATACTAACTATGGCTACACCTTC.

The chain is built from TRBV2 and TRBJ2-7, with 8 bases aligning to TRBD2. The V gene's germline CDR1 is SNHLY and CDR2 FYNNEI. This CDR3 spans 17 amino acids. V was clipped by 6 bases and J by 7 bases; unmatched bases: 20. DNA for the CDR3: TGTGCCAGCAGACCAACTCCGGGACTAGGCGTGGGGAGGGAGCAGTACTTC. Translated: CASRPTPGLGVGREQYF.

This CDR3 is CASSPTTGLGNQPQHF. CDR3 nucleotide sequence: TGTGCCAGCAGTCCGACGACAGGGCTGGGCAATCAGCCCCAGCATTTT. This sequence joins TRBV2 and TRBJ1-5, with 7 bases aligning to TRBD1. Germline CDR1 is SNHLY and CDR2 is FYNNEI. CDR3 size: 16 residues. V was clipped by 5 bases and J by 2 bases; unmatched bases: 9.

The rearrangement links TRBV10-3 to TRBJ1-5, with TRBD1 as a possible D gene (5 bases). V was shortened by 0 bases and J by 3 bases, with 12 bases between the two germline ends. The CDR3 length is 16 residues. Germline-derived CDR1 and CDR2 are ENHRY and SYGVKD. The CDR3 DNA follows: TGTGCCATCAGTGAGTCGATGGGGCAGCCCAATCAGCCCCAGCATTTT. Its protein product is CAISESMGQPNQPQHF.